The 10 T cell receptor beta chains reported below all come from one sample, sequenced in a study of Graves' ophthalmopathy and Graves' hyperthyroidism (dated by TCRdb to the late 2010s). This sample was sequenced with an Illumina HiSeq 2000. For repertoire sequencing, TCR beta CDR3 regions were amplified from RNA transcripts. HTBI primers and the Qiagen OneStep RT-PCR kit were used in a first-round RT-PCR, which was followed by a second-round multiplex PCR, size selection and purification. TCRdb took the public reads, trimmed them with fastp at Q25, ran MiXCR for clone calling and kept in-frame beta chains. All rows with the same CDR3 protein become a single entry with the most common DNA and genes. This sample holds a few hundred thousand distinct CDR3 sequences; about 15% were observed only once. The ten largest make up around 2.4% of the sample. The material sequenced was peripheral blood. The source is an adult woman with stable Graves' hyperthyroidism.

The table lists this clonotype with many counts. The chain couples TRBV6-1 to TRBJ2-7, with 9 nucleotides matching TRBD2. V dropped 1 base and J dropped 3; count of bases not matched to a gene: 4. CDR1 MNHNS and CDR2 SASEGT come from the germline V gene. The CDR3 extends over 15 amino acids. The CDR3 coding sequence is TGTGCCAGCAGTGAAGAGGGAGCGGGGGGCTACGAGCAGTACTTC. Residues: CASSEEGAGGYEQYF.

On this clonotype: At one of its ends the junction is not consistent with the germline gene, which may arise from a read error. V and J are TRBV2 and TRBJ2-7; 9 nucleotides match TRBD2. The CDR3 is 15 amino acids. Per germline, CDR1 SNHLY and CDR2 FYNNEI. Here the CDR3 reads CATKLRLAGPYVQYF. The CDR3 region has the DNA TGTGCCACCAAATTAAGGCTAGCGGGACCCTACGTGCAGTACTTC.

This clonotype was counted ten times or more. The chain has TRBV12-3 or TRBV12-4 and TRBJ1-1, with 7 bases lining up with TRBD1. V shed 7 bases and J 1 base; nucleotides not matched to a gene: 6. CDR3 length equals 14 residues. CDR3 nucleotides: TGTGCCAGCATCCCGGGACAGCAGAACACTGAAGCTTTCTTT. Translated, it gives CASIPGQQNTEAFF.

This clonotype was seen many times. The rearrangement joins TRBV29-1 to TRBJ1-1; possibly TRBD1 for D (6 bases). The CDR3 spans 12 residues. Per germline, CDR1 SQVTM and CDR2 ANQGSEA. CDR3 region: CSVQGGFTEAFF. DNA of the CDR3: TGCAGTGTTCAAGGGGGGTTCACTGAAGCTTTCTTT.

This clonotype was counted at least ten times. This sequence joins TRBV29-1 and TRBJ2-4; TRBD1 aligns across 7 bases. Germline V gene data show CDR1 as SQVTM and CDR2 as ANQGSEA. Unmatched junction bases numbered 13, after V lost 7 bases and J lost 4 bases. This CDR3 is 15 amino acids long. CDR3 in amino acids: CSAAEGPGQKNIQYF. In nucleotides, the CDR3 is TGCAGCGCCGCAGAGGGTCCGGGACAGAAAAACATTCAGTACTTC. Variable domain in full (rest from reference TRBV29-1 and TRBJ2-4): SAVISQKPSRDICQRGTSLTIQCQVDSQVTMMFWYRQQPGQSLTLIATANQGSEATYESGFVIDKFPISRPNLTFSTLTVSNMSPEDSSIYLCSAAEGPGQKNIQYFGAGTRLSVL.

This clonotype was counted many times. The J gene is TRBJ1-2, the V gene TRBV12-3 or TRBV12-4; a possible D gene is TRBD1 (5 bases). The CDR3 consists of 16 residues. V shed 5 bases and J shed 4 bases, with 20 bases lying between them. For the CDR3, the DNA is TGTGCCAGCAGTCCAACGGACGGGGGTATGGGCTATGGCTACACCTTC. Protein: CASSPTDGGMGYGYTF.

This clonotype was seen ten or more times. J is TRBJ2-7 and V is TRBV28; the match to TRBD2 covers 14 bases. This CDR3 has 15 amino acids. V lost 3 bases to trimming and J lost 4 bases; unmatched junction nucleotides: 2. Germline-derived CDR1 and CDR2 are MDHEN and SYDVKM. For the CDR3, the DNA is TGTGCCAGCAGTTTTAGGACTAGCGGGGGGTACGAGCAGTACTTC. The encoded protein is CASSFRTSGGYEQYF.

This clonotype has at least ten counts. Germline and junction disagree at one end, which may indicate a read error. The CDR3 DNA reads as TGTGCCAGCAGGCCGGGACAGGGCTATGGCCGGCCGGAGTTT. It codes for CASRPGQGYGRPEF. V and J are TRBV6-2 or TRBV6-3 and TRBJ2-3; 9 bases match TRBD1. The CDR3 sequence is 14 residues long. The V gene's germline CDR1 is MNHEY and CDR2 SVGEGT.

This chain links TRBV20-1 with TRBJ1-1, with unresolved D. Germline-derived CDR1 and CDR2 are DFQATT and SNEGSKA (reference sequence). CDR3 length: 10 residues. The ends were cut back, 3 bases at V and 9 bases at J, with 8 bases in the middle. For the CDR3, the DNA is TGCAGTGCTAGGGGGAATAAAGCTTTCTTT. This gives the protein CSARGNKAFF.

This clonotype was seen at least ten times. This chain links TRBV2 with TRBJ1-5, with D maybe TRBD1 (5 bases). The CDR3 runs to 14 residues. The ends were cut back, 6 bases at V and 5 bases at J, with 14 bases in the middle. Germline CDR1 reads SNHLY; CDR2 reads FYNNEI. The CDR3 nucleotides read TGTGCCAGCAGCCGGGACCGATCTTATCAGCCCCAGCATTTT. This gives the protein CASSRDRSYQPQHF.